A single sample gave rise to the 12 T cell receptor beta chains below, sequenced in a study of shared clonotypes between healthy human individuals. Sequencing used immunoSEQ multiplex PCR; TCRdb keeps in-frame clones, though not all of them. The data show millions of clones, more than 80% seen once. The source material was naive CD4+ T cells sorted from blood. Subset indicated: CD45RA+ positively selected. These receptors all stem from a man in his late teens or twenties in good health.

The chain uses TRBV27 and TRBJ2-7, with TRBD2 identical over 12 bases. The CDR3 extends over 21 amino acids. Germline V gives CDR1 MNHEY, CDR2 SMNVEV (reference sequence). The junction had 20 bases not matched to a gene; V was cut back by 5 bases and J by 0 bases. CDR3 sequence (DNA): TGTGCCAGCAGTCCACGACGGACTAGCGGGGAATTAATTCTAGGCTCCTACGAGCAGTACTTC. Its protein is CASSPRRTSGELILGSYEQYF.

This chain connects TRBV5-6 to TRBJ2-7; no clear D gene. V shed 4 bases and J shed 1 base, with 9 bases lying between them. The V gene's germline CDR1 is SGHDT and CDR2 YYEEEE. The CDR3 runs to 13 residues. The CDR3 bases are TGTGCCAGCAGCGCGGACCGTTCCTACGAGCAGTACTTC. Translated, it gives CASSADRSYEQYF.

The chain joins TRBV5-1 to TRBJ2-3, with 7 bases aligning to TRBD2. Germline V CDR1 and CDR2: SGHRS, YFSETQ. V shed 7 bases, J shed 5 bases, and the junction held 13 bases outside the gene matches. CDR3 length: 15 amino acids. This CDR3 is CASGTGGTVVDTQYF. The CDR3 bases are TGCGCCAGCGGTACCGGGGGGACTGTCGTAGATACGCAGTATTTT.

The rearrangement links TRBV7-6 to TRBJ2-5; 12 bases match TRBD2. CDR3 length: 14 amino acids. The V gene end was trimmed by 10 bases and the J gene end by 0 bases; junction bases not matched to a gene: 3. The germline CDR1 and CDR2 sequences are SGHVS and FNYEAQ. In DNA, the CDR3 is TGTGCCACCGGACTAGCGGGAAACCAAGAGACCCAGTACTTC. It specifies CATGLAGNQETQYF.

CDR3 sequence reads: CASSAWRDATGNTIYF. CDR3 sequence (DNA): TGTGCCAGCAGTGCGTGGAGGGATGCGACTGGAAACACCATATATTTT. The rearrangement links TRBV28 to TRBJ1-3, with D hard to call. Trimming removed 5 bases at V and 2 bases at J, with 16 bases between. Looked up from germline, CDR1 is MDHEN and CDR2 is SYDVKM. The CDR3 extends over 16 amino acids. The full variable domain, completed using reference TRBV28 and TRBJ1-3, is DVKVTQSSRYLVKRTGEKVFLECVQDMDHENMFWYRQDPGLGLRLIYFSYDVKMKEKGDIPEGYSVSREKKERFSLILESASTNQTSMYLCASSAWRDATGNTIYFGEGSWLTVV.

The chain recombines TRBV9 with TRBJ2-1; TRBD2 matches 9 bases. Trimming at V came to 0 bases and at J to 7 bases, leaving 8 bases not matched to a gene. The germline V gene has CDR1 SGDLS and CDR2 YYNGEE. CDR3 length: 16 residues. CDR3 DNA sequence: TGTGCCAGCAGCGTAGGTATTAGCGGGAGTATGAATGAGCAGTTCTTC. It translates to CASSVGISGSMNEQFF.

The genes are TRBV28 and TRBJ2-4; D unresolved. There are 12 residues in the CDR3. CDR1 is MDHEN and CDR2 is SYDVKM in the germline V gene. V lost 2 bases and J 9 bases, leaving 8 bases between the germline ends. This chain's CDR3 is CASSLPVGIQYF. The CDR3 bases are TGTGCCAGCAGTTTACCGGTGGGCATTCAGTACTTC.

V usage is TRBV28 and J usage is TRBJ2-1; the match to TRBD2 covers 12 bases. Germline V gene lookup returns CDR1 MDHEN and CDR2 SYDVKM. V trimming: 4 bases; J trimming: 9 bases; junction bases outside the gene matches: 7. This CDR3 comprises 15 residues. DNA of the CDR3: TGTGCCAGCAGTTCTCTAGCGGGGGGGCCGGTTGAGCAGTTCTTC. It yields the protein CASSSLAGGPVEQFF.

This CDR3 is CASSPMTGGQETQYF. The CDR3 nucleotides are TGTGCCAGTAGTCCTATGACAGGTGGGCAAGAGACCCAGTACTTC. The V call is TRBV19, the J call TRBJ2-5; D is perhaps TRBD1 (6 bases). Germline CDR1 and CDR2: LNHDA and SQIVND (reference sequence). V was clipped by 5 bases and J by 2 bases, with 15 bases between them. CDR3 length: 15 amino acids.

The chain recombines TRBV11-2 with TRBJ2-3, with TRBD2 matching over 9 bases. Trimming removed 5 bases from V and 3 bases from J; junction bases left unmatched: 6. This CDR3 has 15 residues. The V gene's germline CDR1 is SGHAT and CDR2 FQNNGV. CDR3 sequence reads: CASSTWTSATDTQYF. In nucleotides, the CDR3 is TGTGCCAGCAGCACCTGGACTAGCGCTACAGATACGCAGTATTTT.

A remark on this clone: Other DNA sequences of this sample code for an identical CDR3. J is TRBJ1-2 and V is TRBV19; 9 nucleotides line up with TRBD1. Germline CDR1 reads LNHDA; CDR2 reads SQIVND (reference sequence). The junction had 6 bases not matched to a gene; V was cut back by 6 bases and J by 4 bases. The CDR3 has 14 residues. The DNA of the CDR3 is TGTGCCAGTAGCCCGGGACAGGGCAGCTATGGCTACACCTTC. Amino acid sequence: CASSPGQGSYGYTF. The whole variable domain, remainder taken from reference TRBV19 and TRBJ1-2, is DGGITQSPKYLFRKEGQNVTLSCEQNLNHDAMYWYRQDPGQGLRLIYYSQIVNDFQKGDIAEGYSVSREKKESFPLTVTSAQKNPTAFYLCASSPGQGSYGYTFGSGTRLTVV.

The CDR3 is CASSQTGTVTYEQYF. The CDR3, as DNA: TGTGCCAGCAGCCAAACCGGGACAGTTACCTACGAGCAGTACTTC. The rearrangement uses TRBV11-2 and TRBJ2-7, with TRBD1 identical over 7 bases. Germline CDR1 SGHAT, CDR2 FQNNGV. V lost 5 bases, J lost 2 bases, and 9 bases stayed unmatched. The CDR3 is made up of 15 amino acids.